The clone carrying this TCR beta chain was detected many times. Its antigen is unidentified. The CDR3 is made up of 14 amino acids. The V gene lost 2 bases and the J gene lost 6 bases, with 12 bases spanning the gap. Using its own MiXCR run on the 5' RACE reads, TCRdb lists one record per CDR3 protein. Of about 200,000 distinct CDR3 sequences in the sample, approximately 10% are singletons; the top ten hold 3% to 4.5%. The data stem from a study of T-cell memory formation after mild COVID-19. Study summary: In these data, TCR clusters were largely donor specific. The study's findings and limits: Later expanders leaned CD4+, whereas day 15 to 85 contracting clones were balanced CD4/CD8. Some clones that responded turned up in pre-infection memory, which suggests that cross-reactive memory joined in.

The chain has TRBV12-3 or TRBV12-4 and TRBJ2-3; TRBD2 is a possible D gene (6 bases). The sample consisted of PBMCs or a T cell subset sorted from them (not recorded which). The clonotype comes from a man aged 18-30 years who had mild COVID-19 (a few samples of this study predate the infection). Cell type and time point are not known. CDR3 loop: CASSLREQMDTQYF. CDR3 sequence (DNA): TGTGCCAGCAGTTTACGGGAGCAGATGGATACGCAGTATTTT.